The clone carrying this TCR beta chain has a count of ten or more. Its antigen remains unknown. TCRdb redid the calling of the multiplex PCR reads with MiXCR, one entry per CDR3 protein. Among 200,000 to 250,000 distinct CDR3 sequences, less than 45% were seen once, and the ten largest hold under 4.5%. This sample was included in a study of breast tumors, draining lymph nodes, adjacent tissues. CDR3 length equals 13 residues. Trimming stripped 5 bases from V and 7 bases from J, with 14 bases between. The study's findings and limits: Data only fit, rather than demonstrated, lymph node origin of most tumor T cells. Tumor repertoires ranked between lymph nodes and nontumor tissue in diversity, with V and J gene preferences. Luminal-like breast cancer showed significantly higher tumor–nontumor repertoire similarity than basal-like. Findings are consistent with lymph node origin and intratumoral expansion of most tumor T cells.

Samples came from axillary lymph nodes draining the breast cancer. The source material was axillary lymph node tissue. The J gene is TRBJ1-2, the V gene TRBV12-3 or TRBV12-4; perhaps TRBD1 as D (6 bases). The source is a female donor with breast cancer. Some clones in this sample may be carry-over from other donors' samples. CDR3 in amino acids: CASSTGQIGGYTF. The CDR3 DNA reads TGTGCCAGCAGTACGGGACAAATCGGTGGCTACACCTTC.